Listed below are T cell receptor beta chains from one sample, sequenced in a study of T cells in localized non-small cell lung cancer. Repertoires were generated with immunoSEQ multiplex PCR, while TCRdb's copy carries only in-frame clones and drops some. The sample holds around 19,000 clones, about 90% seen once. This specimen consisted of PBMCs, obtained before any cancer treatment. The receptors stem from a man aged 35 to 69 with stage II squamous cell lung carcinoma. Both conserved end residues are part of each CDR3. D genes are given only for firm matches. Some rows have no size entry. The others give once, few or many, or a class for an expanded clone.

j_gene,abundance,d_gene,v_gene,len,CDR3nt,CDR3aa
TRBJ2-1,NA,TRBD2,TRBV19,16,TGTGCCAGTAGTACCCGCCTAGCGGGAGGGCCTGATGAGCAGTTCTTC,CASSTRLAGGPDEQFF
TRBJ2-1,NA,NA,TRBV19,16,TGTGCCAGTAGTATAGGCCGGAGGTCGGGAGTGAGTGAGCAGTTCTTC,CASSIGRRSGVSEQFF
TRBJ2-3,NA,NA,TRBV19,14,TGTGCCAGTAGTATTTCGAGGAGCACAGATACGCAGTATTTT,CASSISRSTDTQYF
TRBJ2-3,NA,TRBD2,TRBV6-1,18,TGTGCCAGCAGTGATCCGGGACTAGCGGGGGGGAGCACAGATACGCAGTATTTT,CASSDPGLAGGSTDTQYF
TRBJ1-1,NA,NA,TRBV15,13,TGTGCCACCAGCCCACCCCGGAACACTGAAGCTTTCTTT,CATSPPRNTEAFF
TRBJ2-1,once,NA,TRBV9,16,TGTGCCAGCAGCGTAGAATTGTGGGGCTCCTACAATGAGCAGTTCTTC,CASSVELWGSYNEQFF
TRBJ2-7,NA,NA,TRBV30,16,TGTGCCTGGAGCCGAGACCGGGGTATGAGCTCCTACGAGCAGTACTTC,CAWSRDRGMSSYEQYF
TRBJ2-3,NA,NA,TRBV7-9,16,TGTGCCAGCAGCTTAGACAGCAGGGCTAGCACAGATACGCAGTATTTT,CASSLDSRASTDTQYF
TRBJ1-1,once,NA,TRBV27,11,TGTGCCAGTGTAACGAACACTGAAGCTTTCTTT,CASVTNTEAFF
TRBJ1-5,NA,NA,TRBV5-1,14,TGCGCCAGCAGCTCTGGGGACCTGGATCAGCCCCAGCATTTT,CASSSGDLDQPQHF
TRBJ2-7,NA,NA,TRBV7-9,14,TGTGCCAGCAGCTTAGAAGGGGCCCCGTACGAGCAGTACTTC,CASSLEGAPYEQYF
TRBJ2-1,NA,NA,TRBV5-1,15,TGCGCCAGCAGCTTGGGACTAGAGTTCAGCGGGCCGCAGTTCTTC,CASSLGLEFSGPQFF
TRBJ1-1,NA,NA,TRBV5-1,13,TGCGCCAGCAGCGAGCAGGGGAACACTGAAGCTTTCTTT,CASSEQGNTEAFF
TRBJ2-7,NA,NA,TRBV28,14,TGTGCCAGCGCCCCCACCCAGCCCCCTTACGAGCAGTACTTC,CASAPTQPPYEQYF
TRBJ1-2,NA,NA,TRBV2,14,TGTGCCAGCAGTGAAACTTGGGTCGACTATGGCTACACCTTC,CASSETWVDYGYTF
TRBJ2-7,NA,NA,TRBV9,16,TGTGCCAGCAGCGCCGGGGGACGGGGGGCGTCGTACGAGCAGTACTTC,CASSAGGRGASYEQYF
TRBJ2-7,few,NA,TRBV19,14,TGTGCCAGTAGTATTTCACAGGAGGCCTACGAGCAGTACTTC,CASSISQEAYEQYF
TRBJ1-1,NA,NA,TRBV6-1,12,TGTGCCAGCAGTGAAACGGCAGTTGAAGCTTTCTTT,CASSETAVEAFF
TRBJ2-1,NA,TRBD2,TRBV18,16,TGTGCCAGCTCACCACCGGGCGGGAGTTCTAGGGATGAGCAGTTCTTC,CASSPPGGSSRDEQFF
TRBJ2-5,NA,TRBD2,TRBV5-4,15,TGTGCCAGCAGCGCCGGACTAGCGGGGGGTCTGACCCAGTACTTC,CASSAGLAGGLTQYF
TRBJ1-5,NA,NA,TRBV11-2,13,TGTGCCAGCAGCTTAGATCGCAATCAGCCCCAGCATTTT,CASSLDRNQPQHF
TRBJ2-2,NA,NA,TRBV7-9,15,TGTGCCAGCTACCTTGGGTCAGGCCAATCCGGGGAGCTGTTTTTT,CASYLGSGQSGELFF
TRBJ1-4,once,NA,TRBV6-1,15,TGTGCCAGCAGTGAACAGCCAGGGCGGAATCTGTATCGGTTTTTT,CASSEQPGRNLYRFF
TRBJ1-6,NA,NA,TRBV2,15,TGTGCCAGCAGTGAAGAGGGGGACGGAGGATCACCCCTCCACTTT,CASSEEGDGGSPLHF